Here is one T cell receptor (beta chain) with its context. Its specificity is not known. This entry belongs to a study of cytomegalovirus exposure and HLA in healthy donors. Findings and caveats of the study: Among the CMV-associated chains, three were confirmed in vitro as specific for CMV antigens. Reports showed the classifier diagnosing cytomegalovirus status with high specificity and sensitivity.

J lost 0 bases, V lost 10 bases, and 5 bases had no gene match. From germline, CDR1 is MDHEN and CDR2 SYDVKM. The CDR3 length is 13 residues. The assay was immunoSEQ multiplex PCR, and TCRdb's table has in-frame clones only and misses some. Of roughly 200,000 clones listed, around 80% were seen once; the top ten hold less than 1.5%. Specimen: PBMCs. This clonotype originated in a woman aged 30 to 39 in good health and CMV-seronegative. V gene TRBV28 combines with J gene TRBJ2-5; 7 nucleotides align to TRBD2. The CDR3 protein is CATQRGDQETQYF. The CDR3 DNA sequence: TGTGCCACCCAACGGGGGGACCAAGAGACCCAGTACTTC.